Listed below are T cell receptor beta chains from one sample, sequenced in a study of chemoradiotherapy in HPV16-positive cancers. Repertoires were generated with immunoSEQ multiplex PCR, while TCRdb's copy carries only in-frame clones and drops some. The sample carries approximately 30,000 clones, 86% recorded once. Material: blood, obtained from a patient who underwent chemoradiotherapy. The receptors stem from a human donor with HPV-associated anogenital cancer. Each CDR3 is given with its conserved first and last residue. D genes are given only for firm matches. Clone size, where shown, is once, few, many, or a class for clones that have expanded.

v_gene: TRBV29-1; j_gene: TRBJ2-7; abundance: -; len: 12; d_gene: -; CDR3nt: TGCAGCGTTGAAGGCCTCGGGGGAGAGGATACATTC; CDR3aa: CSVEGLGGEDTF
v_gene: TRBV4-3; j_gene: TRBJ1-1; abundance: -; len: 15; d_gene: -; CDR3nt: TGCGCCAGCAGCCCCGGGAATGAGGCGGTCACTGAAGCTTTCTTT; CDR3aa: CASSPGNEAVTEAFF
v_gene: TRBV7-8; j_gene: TRBJ1-5; abundance: -; len: 13; d_gene: -; CDR3nt: TGTGCCAGCAGCCCAGGACGGGAACAGCCCCAGCATTTT; CDR3aa: CASSPGREQPQHF
v_gene: TRBV2; j_gene: TRBJ2-2; abundance: -; len: 15; d_gene: -; CDR3nt: TGTGCCAGCAGTGAAACAGGGCCGAACACCGGGGAGCTGTTTTTT; CDR3aa: CASSETGPNTGELFF
v_gene: TRBV10-1; j_gene: TRBJ2-3; abundance: -; len: 17; d_gene: TRBD2; CDR3nt: TGCGCCAGCAACCTAACTAGCGGGGGGGCTTGTACAGATACGCAGTATTTT; CDR3aa: CASNLTSGGACTDTQYF
v_gene: TRBV6-6; j_gene: TRBJ1-6; abundance: -; len: 15; d_gene: -; CDR3nt: TGTGCCAGCAGTTACTCGGGACAACTTAATTCACCCCTCCACTTT; CDR3aa: CASSYSGQLNSPLHF
v_gene: TRBV19; j_gene: TRBJ2-1; abundance: -; len: 15; d_gene: TRBD2; CDR3nt: TGTGCCAGTAGTATCCTACTAGCGGAGAACAATGAGCAGTTCTTC; CDR3aa: CASSILLAENNEQFF
v_gene: TRBV9; j_gene: TRBJ1-6; abundance: -; len: 15; d_gene: -; CDR3nt: TGTGCCAGCAGCGTATCTAGCCTGGGGTTGGAACCCCTCCACTTT; CDR3aa: CASSVSSLGLEPLHF
v_gene: TRBV9; j_gene: TRBJ2-7; abundance: -; len: 15; d_gene: -; CDR3nt: TGTGCCAGCAGCGTCAGCACAGGTCTAGGGTCCGAGCAGTACTTC; CDR3aa: CASSVSTGLGSEQYF
v_gene: TRBV19; j_gene: TRBJ1-2; abundance: -; len: 17; d_gene: TRBD1; CDR3nt: TGTGCCAGTAGTATCACCTTCTCGACAGGGTCCTACTATGGCTACACCTTC; CDR3aa: CASSITFSTGSYYGYTF
v_gene: TRBV19; j_gene: TRBJ1-1; abundance: -; len: 13; d_gene: -; CDR3nt: TGTGCCAGTATTGGCCTCTCGGGCACTGAAGCTTTCTTT; CDR3aa: CASIGLSGTEAFF
v_gene: TRBV2; j_gene: TRBJ1-2; abundance: -; len: 15; d_gene: TRBD1; CDR3nt: TGTGCCAGCAGAGACGACAGGGATGTAGGAGATGGCTACACCTTC; CDR3aa: CASRDDRDVGDGYTF
v_gene: TRBV5-4; j_gene: TRBJ1-1; abundance: -; len: 14; d_gene: -; CDR3nt: TGTGCCAGCAGCTGGGATCAGGTGGACACTGAAGCTTTCTTT; CDR3aa: CASSWDQVDTEAFF
v_gene: TRBV4-3; j_gene: TRBJ2-3; abundance: once; len: 17; d_gene: TRBD2; CDR3nt: TGCGCCAGCAGCCAAGAGATCCGCGGGGGGGCTATAGATACGCAGTATTTT; CDR3aa: CASSQEIRGGAIDTQYF
v_gene: TRBV4-1; j_gene: TRBJ1-3; abundance: -; len: 15; d_gene: TRBD1; CDR3nt: TGCGCCAGCAGCCAAGGGACAGGGGGCGTAAACACCATATATTTT; CDR3aa: CASSQGTGGVNTIYF
v_gene: TRBV4-2; j_gene: TRBJ2-2; abundance: -; len: 17; d_gene: TRBD2; CDR3nt: TGTGCCAGCAGCCAAGAAACCAGCGGGGGAAAGTATGAGGAGCTGTTTTTT; CDR3aa: CASSQETSGGKYEELFF
v_gene: TRBV27; j_gene: TRBJ1-5; abundance: -; len: 19; d_gene: TRBD1; CDR3nt: TGTGCCAGCAGTCCTTTTCGCACAGGGGGCTCCTATAGCAATCAGCCCCAGCATTTT; CDR3aa: CASSPFRTGGSYSNQPQHF
v_gene: TRBV5-1; j_gene: TRBJ1-2; abundance: -; len: 12; d_gene: -; CDR3nt: TGCGCCAGCAGCTTGGGGGGCCATGGCTACACCTTC; CDR3aa: CASSLGGHGYTF
v_gene: TRBV9; j_gene: TRBJ2-5; abundance: -; len: 14; d_gene: -; CDR3nt: TGTGCCAGCAGCGTAGGCTTCAGCCAAGAGACCCAGTACTTC; CDR3aa: CASSVGFSQETQYF
v_gene: TRBV29-1; j_gene: TRBJ1-2; abundance: -; len: 11; d_gene: -; CDR3nt: TGCAGCGTTGATTCGCAGGGTGGCTACACCTTC; CDR3aa: CSVDSQGGYTF
v_gene: TRBV19; j_gene: TRBJ2-7; abundance: once; len: 15; d_gene: -; CDR3nt: TGTGCCAGTAGTAGCCAGTTTTCTTCCTCCTACGAGCAGTACTTC; CDR3aa: CASSSQFSSSYEQYF
v_gene: TRBV21-1; j_gene: TRBJ2-2; abundance: -; len: 20; d_gene: -; CDR3nt: TGTGCCAGCAGCGCCGGACCCACCGGGACTAGCCGGGGATCTCCCGGGGAGCTGTTTTTT; CDR3aa: CASSAGPTGTSRGSPGELFF
v_gene: TRBV7-2; j_gene: TRBJ2-7; abundance: -; len: 14; d_gene: TRBD1; CDR3nt: TGTGCCAGCAGCTTCGGGCAGGGGGCGGGCGAGCAGTACTTC; CDR3aa: CASSFGQGAGEQYF
v_gene: TRBV5-8; j_gene: TRBJ2-3; abundance: -; len: 16; d_gene: -; CDR3nt: TGTGCCAGCAGCTTGTCGCGCGGGGTTGGGACAGATACGCAGTATTTT; CDR3aa: CASSLSRGVGTDTQYF
v_gene: TRBV5-4; j_gene: TRBJ1-4; abundance: -; len: 13; d_gene: -; CDR3nt: TGTGCCAGCCGACAGTCAGGGAATGAAAAACTGTTTTTT; CDR3aa: CASRQSGNEKLFF
v_gene: TRBV14; j_gene: TRBJ1-1; abundance: -; len: 12; d_gene: -; CDR3nt: TGTGCCAGCAGCCACAGCATCACTGAAGCTTTCTTT; CDR3aa: CASSHSITEAFF
v_gene: TRBV5-1; j_gene: TRBJ2-7; abundance: -; len: 14; d_gene: -; CDR3nt: TGCGCCAGCAGCTTGGAACAGGGGGGGTACGAGCAGTACTTC; CDR3aa: CASSLEQGGYEQYF
v_gene: TRBV7-9; j_gene: TRBJ1-6; abundance: -; len: 18; d_gene: -; CDR3nt: TGTGCCAGCAGCTTATACGGTCAGGGGTTTTCCTATAATTCACCCCTCCACTTT; CDR3aa: CASSLYGQGFSYNSPLHF
v_gene: TRBV5-4; j_gene: TRBJ2-7; abundance: -; len: 15; d_gene: -; CDR3nt: TGTGCCAGCAGCCCGAGCCCCGGGACCTTCTACGAGCAGTACTTC; CDR3aa: CASSPSPGTFYEQYF
v_gene: TRBV29-1; j_gene: TRBJ2-2; abundance: -; len: 14; d_gene: TRBD1; CDR3nt: TGCAGCGCGGACCCGGGACAGGGTACCGGGGAGCTGTTTTTT; CDR3aa: CSADPGQGTGELFF
v_gene: TRBV14; j_gene: TRBJ1-1; abundance: -; len: 13; d_gene: -; CDR3nt: TGTGCCAGCAGCCGGCAGCACGACACTGAAGCTTTCTTT; CDR3aa: CASSRQHDTEAFF
v_gene: TRBV5-6; j_gene: TRBJ1-5; abundance: -; len: 15; d_gene: -; CDR3nt: TGTGCCAGCAGCTTGACCTTAGGGGGCAATCAGCCCCAGCATTTT; CDR3aa: CASSLTLGGNQPQHF
v_gene: TRBV7-2; j_gene: TRBJ1-2; abundance: once; len: 12; d_gene: -; CDR3nt: TGTGCCAGCAGCTTAGAAGTCTATGGCTACACCTTC; CDR3aa: CASSLEVYGYTF
v_gene: TRBV7-2; j_gene: TRBJ2-3; abundance: -; len: 13; d_gene: -; CDR3nt: TGTGCCAGCAGCTTTAGGGTGGCAGATACGCAGTATTTT; CDR3aa: CASSFRVADTQYF
v_gene: TRBV10-1; j_gene: TRBJ2-3; abundance: -; len: 14; d_gene: TRBD2; CDR3nt: TGCGCCAGCAGCCGAGACACTAGCGGAGATACGCAGTATTTT; CDR3aa: CASSRDTSGDTQYF
v_gene: TRBV13; j_gene: TRBJ1-1; abundance: -; len: 13; d_gene: TRBD1; CDR3nt: TGTGCCAGCAGCTCGGGGACAGCCACTGAAGCTTTCTTT; CDR3aa: CASSSGTATEAFF
v_gene: TRBV14; j_gene: TRBJ2-1; abundance: once; len: 16; d_gene: TRBD1; CDR3nt: TGTGCCAGCAGCCAAGTCCTACGACAGGGTTCCAATGAGCAGTTCTTC; CDR3aa: CASSQVLRQGSNEQFF